This TCR beta chain was sequenced during a study of shared clonotypes between healthy human individuals. Method: immunoSEQ multiplex PCR; TCRdb's copy keeps in-frame clones and lacks some. The sample yields more than 450,000 clones, 79% seen once. The V gene end was trimmed by 3 bases and the J gene end by 5 bases; junction bases not matched to a gene: 3. The germline CDR1 and CDR2 sequences are KGHSH and LQKENI. CDR3 size: 14 residues. The chain has TRBV18 and TRBJ2-5; 10 bases match TRBD2. The sequenced material came from PBMCs. This receptor was obtained from a woman aged 40 to 55 in good health. Some clones in this sample may be carry-over from other donors' samples. As DNA, the CDR3 is TGTGCCAGCTCACCCACTAGCGGGACTGAGACCCAGTACTTC. This gives the protein CASSPTSGTETQYF.